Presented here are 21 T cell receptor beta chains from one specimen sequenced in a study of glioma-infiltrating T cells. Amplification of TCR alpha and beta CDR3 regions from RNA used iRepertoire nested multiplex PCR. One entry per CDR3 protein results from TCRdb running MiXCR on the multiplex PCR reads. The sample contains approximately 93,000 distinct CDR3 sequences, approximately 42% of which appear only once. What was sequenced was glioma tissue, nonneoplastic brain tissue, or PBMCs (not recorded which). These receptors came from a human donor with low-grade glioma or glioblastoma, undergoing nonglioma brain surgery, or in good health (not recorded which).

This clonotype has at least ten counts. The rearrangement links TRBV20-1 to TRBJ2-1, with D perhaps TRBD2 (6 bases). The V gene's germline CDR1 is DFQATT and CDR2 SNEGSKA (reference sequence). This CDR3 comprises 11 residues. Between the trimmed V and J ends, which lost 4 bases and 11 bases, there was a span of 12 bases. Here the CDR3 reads CSATFGGKQFF. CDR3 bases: TGCAGTGCTACCTTTGGCGGGAAGCAGTTCTTC.

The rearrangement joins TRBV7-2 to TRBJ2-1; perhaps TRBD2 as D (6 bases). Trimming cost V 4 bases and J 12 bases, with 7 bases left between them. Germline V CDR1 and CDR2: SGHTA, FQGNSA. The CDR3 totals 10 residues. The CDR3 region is CASSYGGQFF. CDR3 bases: TGTGCCAGCAGCTACGGGGGGCAGTTCTTC.

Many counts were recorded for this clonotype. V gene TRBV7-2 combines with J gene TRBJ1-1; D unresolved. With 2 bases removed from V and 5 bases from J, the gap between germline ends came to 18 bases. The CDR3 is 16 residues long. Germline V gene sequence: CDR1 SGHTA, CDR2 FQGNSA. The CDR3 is CASSLLGMGLLTEAFF. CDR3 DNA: TGTGCCAGCAGCTTACTAGGCATGGGGTTGTTGACTGAAGCTTTCTTT.

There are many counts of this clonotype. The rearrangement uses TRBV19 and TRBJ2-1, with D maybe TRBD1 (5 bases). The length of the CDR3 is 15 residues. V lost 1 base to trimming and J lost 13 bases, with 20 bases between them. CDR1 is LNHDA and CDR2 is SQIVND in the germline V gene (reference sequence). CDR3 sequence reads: CASSIAPLGRGDQFF. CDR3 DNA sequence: TGTGCCAGTAGTATAGCCCCCTTAGGAAGGGGTGATCAGTTCTTC.

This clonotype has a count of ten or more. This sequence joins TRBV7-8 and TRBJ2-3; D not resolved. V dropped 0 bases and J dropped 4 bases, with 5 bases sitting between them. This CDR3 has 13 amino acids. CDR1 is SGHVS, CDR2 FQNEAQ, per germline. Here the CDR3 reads CASSLAVPDTQYF. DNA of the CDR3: TGTGCCAGCAGCTTAGCGGTTCCAGATACGCAGTATTTT.

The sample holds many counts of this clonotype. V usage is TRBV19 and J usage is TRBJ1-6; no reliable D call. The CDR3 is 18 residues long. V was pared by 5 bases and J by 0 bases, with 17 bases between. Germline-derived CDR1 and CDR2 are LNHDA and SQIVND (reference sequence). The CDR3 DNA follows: TGTGCCAGTAGTTTTTCAGACCCGACCGGCTCCTATAATTCACCCCTCCACTTT. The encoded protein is CASSFSDPTGSYNSPLHF.

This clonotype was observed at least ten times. This CDR3 is CASSWPGTRYEQYF. The CDR3 region has the DNA TGTGCCAGCAGCTGGCCCGGGACTCGGTACGAGCAGTACTTC. The genes are TRBV5-8 and TRBJ2-7; the D gene is possibly TRBD2 (6 bases). V was shortened by 3 bases and J by 4 bases, with 14 bases between the two germline ends. This CDR3 region has 14 residues. Germline V gives CDR1 SGHTS, CDR2 YDEGEE.

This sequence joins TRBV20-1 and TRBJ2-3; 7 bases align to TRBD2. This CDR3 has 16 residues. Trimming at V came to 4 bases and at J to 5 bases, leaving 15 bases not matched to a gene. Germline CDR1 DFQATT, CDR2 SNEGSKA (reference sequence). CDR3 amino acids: CSAIPLTGGEGDTQYF. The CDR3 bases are TGCAGTGCTATTCCCCTAACGGGAGGAGAGGGAGATACGCAGTATTTT.

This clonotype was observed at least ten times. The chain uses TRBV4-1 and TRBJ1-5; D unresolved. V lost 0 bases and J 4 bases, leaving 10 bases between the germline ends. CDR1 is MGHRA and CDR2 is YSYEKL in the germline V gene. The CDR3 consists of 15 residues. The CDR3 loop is CASSQDRSRNQPQHF. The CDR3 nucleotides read TGCGCCAGCAGCCAAGATAGATCGCGTAATCAGCCCCAGCATTTT.

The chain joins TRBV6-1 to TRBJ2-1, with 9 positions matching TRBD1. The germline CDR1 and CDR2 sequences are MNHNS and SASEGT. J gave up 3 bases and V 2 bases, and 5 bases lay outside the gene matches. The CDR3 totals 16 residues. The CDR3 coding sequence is TGTGCCAGCAGTGAAACGGGACAGGGCCACTACAATGAGCAGTTCTTC. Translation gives CASSETGQGHYNEQFF.

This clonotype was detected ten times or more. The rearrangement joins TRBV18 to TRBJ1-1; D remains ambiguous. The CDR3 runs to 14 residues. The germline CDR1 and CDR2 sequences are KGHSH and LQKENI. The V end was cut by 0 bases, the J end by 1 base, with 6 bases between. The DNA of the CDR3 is TGTGCCAGCTCACCACCAGCAGGGAACACTGAAGCTTTCTTT. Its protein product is CASSPPAGNTEAFF.

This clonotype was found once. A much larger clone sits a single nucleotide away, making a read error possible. In DNA, the CDR3 is TGTGCCAGCAGTTCACCACCCAAAGGGGGGATGGCAGATACGCAGTATTTT. This translates into CASSSPPKGGMADTQYF. The chain employs TRBV12-3 or TRBV12-4 and TRBJ2-3; D could derive from TRBD1 or TRBD2 (6 bases each). This CDR3 comprises 17 residues. V lost 4 bases, J lost 4 bases, and 21 bases lay in between.

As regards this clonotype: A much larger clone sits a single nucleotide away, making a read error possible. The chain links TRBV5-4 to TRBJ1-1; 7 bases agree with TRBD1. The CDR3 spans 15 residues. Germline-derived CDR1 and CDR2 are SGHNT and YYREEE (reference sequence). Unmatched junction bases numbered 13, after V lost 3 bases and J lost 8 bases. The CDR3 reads CASSSPPRTGGEAFF. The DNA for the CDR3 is TGTGCCAGCAGCTCCCCACCAAGGACAGGAGGAGAAGCTTTCTTT. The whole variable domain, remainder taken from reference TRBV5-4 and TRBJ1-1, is ETGVTQSPTHLIKTRGQQVTLRCSSQSGHNTVSWYQQALGQGPQFIFQYYREEENGRGNFPPRFSGLQFPNYSSELNVNALELDDSALYLCASSSPPRTGGEAFFGQGTRLTVV.

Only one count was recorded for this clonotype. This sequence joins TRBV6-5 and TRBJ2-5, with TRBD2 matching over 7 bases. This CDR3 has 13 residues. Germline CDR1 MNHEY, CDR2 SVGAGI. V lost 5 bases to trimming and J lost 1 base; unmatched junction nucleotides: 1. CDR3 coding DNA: TGTGCCAGCAGTAGCGGGGTCCAAGAGACCCAGTACTTC. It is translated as CASSSGVQETQYF.

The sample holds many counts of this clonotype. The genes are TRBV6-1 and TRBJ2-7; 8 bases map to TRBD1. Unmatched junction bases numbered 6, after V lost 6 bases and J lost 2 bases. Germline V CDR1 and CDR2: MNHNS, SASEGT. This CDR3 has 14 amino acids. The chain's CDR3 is CASSQQTGAYEQYF. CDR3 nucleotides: TGTGCCAGCAGCCAACAGACAGGGGCCTACGAGCAGTACTTC.

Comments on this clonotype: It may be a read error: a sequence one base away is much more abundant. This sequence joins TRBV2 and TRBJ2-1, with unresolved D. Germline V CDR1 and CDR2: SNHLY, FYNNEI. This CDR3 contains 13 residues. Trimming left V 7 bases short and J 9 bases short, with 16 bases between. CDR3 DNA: TGTGCCAGCATCCGACCCCCTAGGGCTGAGCAGTTCTTC. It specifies CASIRPPRAEQFF.

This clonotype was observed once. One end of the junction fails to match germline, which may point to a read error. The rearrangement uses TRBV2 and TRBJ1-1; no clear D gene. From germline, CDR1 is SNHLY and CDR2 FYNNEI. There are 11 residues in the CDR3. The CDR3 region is CASGERTEALF. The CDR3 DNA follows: TGTGCCAGCGGTGAAAGGACTGAAGCTTTGTTT.

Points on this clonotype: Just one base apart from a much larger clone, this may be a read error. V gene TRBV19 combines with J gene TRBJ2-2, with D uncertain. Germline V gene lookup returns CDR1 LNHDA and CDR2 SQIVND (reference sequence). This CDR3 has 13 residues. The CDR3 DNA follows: TGTTCCAGTAGGATACCCGCCACCGGGGAGCTGTTTTTT. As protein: CSSRIPATGELFF.

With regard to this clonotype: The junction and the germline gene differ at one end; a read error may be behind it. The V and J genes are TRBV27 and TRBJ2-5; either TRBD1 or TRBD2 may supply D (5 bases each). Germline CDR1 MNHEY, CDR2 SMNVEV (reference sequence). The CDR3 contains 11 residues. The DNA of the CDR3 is TGTGCCAGCAGTCCATCGGGACCGGAGAACTTC. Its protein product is CASSPSGPENF.

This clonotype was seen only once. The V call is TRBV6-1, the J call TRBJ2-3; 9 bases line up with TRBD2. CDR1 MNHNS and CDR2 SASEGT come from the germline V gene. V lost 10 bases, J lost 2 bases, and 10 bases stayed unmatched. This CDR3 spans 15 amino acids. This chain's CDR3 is CATGGRGQVTDTQYF. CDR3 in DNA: TGTGCCACCGGCGGGAGGGGACAAGTCACAGATACGCAGTATTTT.

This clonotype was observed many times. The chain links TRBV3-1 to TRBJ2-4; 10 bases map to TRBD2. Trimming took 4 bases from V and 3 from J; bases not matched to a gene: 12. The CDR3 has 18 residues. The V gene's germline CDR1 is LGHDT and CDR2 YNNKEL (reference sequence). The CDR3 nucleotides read TGTGCCAGCAGCCGAAGTACTAGCGGGAATGGAGACAAAAACATTCAGTACTTC. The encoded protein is CASSRSTSGNGDKNIQYF.